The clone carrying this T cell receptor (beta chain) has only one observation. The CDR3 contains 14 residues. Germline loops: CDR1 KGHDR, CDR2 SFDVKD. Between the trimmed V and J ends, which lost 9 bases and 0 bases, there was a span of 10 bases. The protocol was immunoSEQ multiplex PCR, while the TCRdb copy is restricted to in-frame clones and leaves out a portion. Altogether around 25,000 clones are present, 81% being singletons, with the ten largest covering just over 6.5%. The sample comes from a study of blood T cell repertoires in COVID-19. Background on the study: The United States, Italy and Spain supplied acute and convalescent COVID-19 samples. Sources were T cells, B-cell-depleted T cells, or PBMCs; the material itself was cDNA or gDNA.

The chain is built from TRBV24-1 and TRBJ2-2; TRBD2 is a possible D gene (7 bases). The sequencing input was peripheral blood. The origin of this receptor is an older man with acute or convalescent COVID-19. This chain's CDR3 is CATRGAANTGELFF. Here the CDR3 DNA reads TGTGCCACCCGGGGGGCAGCGAACACCGGGGAGCTGTTTTTT.